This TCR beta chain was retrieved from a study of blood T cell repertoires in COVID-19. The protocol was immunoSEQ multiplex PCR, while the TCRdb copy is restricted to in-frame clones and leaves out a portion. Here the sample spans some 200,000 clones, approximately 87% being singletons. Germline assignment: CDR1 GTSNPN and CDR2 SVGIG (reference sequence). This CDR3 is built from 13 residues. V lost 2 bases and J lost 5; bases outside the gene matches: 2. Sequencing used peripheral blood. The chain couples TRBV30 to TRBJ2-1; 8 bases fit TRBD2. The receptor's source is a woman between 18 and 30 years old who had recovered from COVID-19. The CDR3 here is CAWSPGGNNEQFF. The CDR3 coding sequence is TGTGCCTGGAGTCCGGGAGGGAACAATGAGCAGTTCTTC.